This T cell receptor (beta chain) was sequenced for a study of regulatory T cells in long-lasting Graves disease. J lost 6 bases, V lost 0 bases, and 6 bases had no gene match. This CDR3 spans 15 amino acids. Arm-PCR of CDR3 regions and iRepertoire HTBI primers were used to build TCR beta libraries. TCRdb fed the multiplex PCR reads into MiXCR, producing one record per CDR3 protein. The sample comprises around 250,000 distinct CDR3 sequences, roughly 18% of which are singletons, and 14% rests with the top ten. This clonotype was seen at least ten times. This sample's time point: newly diagnosed GD, antithyroid drugs for less than 3 months. The TCR library was prepared using RNA isolated from PBMCs. Another study also made use of these data, one on T cells in Graves' hyperthyroidism and ophthalmopathy. That report adds: Diagnoses were established using clinical symptoms, serum thyroxine and TRAb, thyroid ultrasound and orbital computed tomography.

This TCR came from a woman aged 25-40 years with Graves disease. The material was peripheral blood mononuclear cells (PBMCs), obtained at new diagnosis, from a patient treated with antithyroid drugs. The rearrangement links TRBV12-3 or TRBV12-4 to TRBJ1-2; TRBD1 aligns across 8 bases. CDR3 bases: TGTGCCAGCAGTTTAGCGCTCAGGGGGCGGGATGGCTACACCTTC. Translation: CASSLALRGRDGYTF.